This T cell receptor (beta chain) originates from a study of T cells in Graves' hyperthyroidism and ophthalmopathy. Exclusions: uncontrolled infection, other autoimmune disease, pregnancy, lactation. There are a few counts of this clonotype. The V gene lost 1 base and the J gene lost 2 bases, with 15 bases spanning the gap. The CDR3 spans 17 residues. Germline V gene data show CDR1 as SGHAT and CDR2 as FQDESV (reference sequence). RNA transcripts provided the source from which TCR beta CDR3 regions were amplified. The primer set for the first-round RT-PCR of the TCR CDR3 was HTBI. TCRdb analysed the multiplex PCR reads with MiXCR anew, one entry per CDR3 protein. The sample holds about 660,000 distinct CDR3 sequences, nearly 45% seen once.

The chain has TRBV11-1 and TRBJ1-3; a weak D match, TRBD1 (5 bases). Material: peripheral blood or thyroid tissue (not recorded which). The receptor's source is an adult man with Graves' disease, either hyperthyroidism or ophthalmopathy (not recorded which). CDR3 nucleotide sequence: TGTGCCAGCAGCTTAGTTGGGGCACGAGAGGCTGGAAACACCATATATTTT. As protein: CASSLVGAREAGNTIYF.